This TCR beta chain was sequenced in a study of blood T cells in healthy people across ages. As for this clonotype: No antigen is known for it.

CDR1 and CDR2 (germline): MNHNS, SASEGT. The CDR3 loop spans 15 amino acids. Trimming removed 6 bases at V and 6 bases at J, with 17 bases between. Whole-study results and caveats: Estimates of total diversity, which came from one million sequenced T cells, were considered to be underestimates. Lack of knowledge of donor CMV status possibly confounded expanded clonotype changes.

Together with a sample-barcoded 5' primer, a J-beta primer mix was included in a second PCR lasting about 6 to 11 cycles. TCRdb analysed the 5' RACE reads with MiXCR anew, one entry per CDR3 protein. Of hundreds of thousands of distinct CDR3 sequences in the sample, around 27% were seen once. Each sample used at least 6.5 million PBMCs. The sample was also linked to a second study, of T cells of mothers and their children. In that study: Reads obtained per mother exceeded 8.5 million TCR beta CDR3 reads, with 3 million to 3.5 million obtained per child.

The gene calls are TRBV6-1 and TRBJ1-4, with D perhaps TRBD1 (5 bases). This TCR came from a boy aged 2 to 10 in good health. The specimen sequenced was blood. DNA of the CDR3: TGTGCCAGCAGGGACCTGCAGGGCGAGGATGAAAAACTGTTTTTT. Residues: CASRDLQGEDEKLFF.